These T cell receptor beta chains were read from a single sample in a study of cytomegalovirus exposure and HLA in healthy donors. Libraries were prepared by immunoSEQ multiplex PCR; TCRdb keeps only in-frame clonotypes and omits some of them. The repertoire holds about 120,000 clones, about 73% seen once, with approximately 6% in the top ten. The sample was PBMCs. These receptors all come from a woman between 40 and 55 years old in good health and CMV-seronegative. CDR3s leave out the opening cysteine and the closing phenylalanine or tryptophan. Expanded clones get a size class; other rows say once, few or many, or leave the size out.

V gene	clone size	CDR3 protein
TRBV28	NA	ASSPGTSGKPDTQY
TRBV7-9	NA	ASSRSGSSGEVQF
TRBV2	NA	ASSQGADYGYT
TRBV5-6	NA	ASSLAGLQY
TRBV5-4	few	ASSLGGGNTPNEQY
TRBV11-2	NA	ASSLEGTANYGYT
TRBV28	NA	ASSLGRGPMSYEQY
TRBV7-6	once	ASSGTGYEQY
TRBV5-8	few	ASSRGAGEEDTQY
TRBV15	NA	ATSRERGGIELGKNSQY
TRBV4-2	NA	ASSQDYRDGYT
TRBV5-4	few	ASSWVAGEETQY
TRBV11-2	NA	ASSLNHLNEQF
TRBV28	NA	ASSSGLAGRKHEQF
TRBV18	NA	ASSPPGQNYEQY
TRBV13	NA	ASSLTLGVIDTGELF
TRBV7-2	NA	ASSPGIPYEQY
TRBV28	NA	ASSPSSFSTDTQY